This record looks at one T cell receptor beta chain sequence and its context. The CDR3 runs to 13 residues. Germline values: CDR1 GTSNPN, CDR2 SVGIG (reference sequence). J was trimmed by 4 bases and V by 7 bases; bases with no gene match: 4. This entry is derived from a study of blood T cell repertoires in COVID-19. Study in general: The United States, Italy and Spain supplied acute and convalescent COVID-19 samples. Nucleic acid was either cDNA or gDNA, and it came from T cells, B-cell-depleted T cells, or PBMCs.

Seattle enrolled patients during active infection and tracked them longitudinally. Original processing notes: Amplifying reference gene primers gave estimates of nucleated cell counts. Generated by immunoSEQ multiplex PCR, the TCRdb table keeps only in-frame clones and is missing some. The D gene and trimming were derived from the DNA, and the V and J assignments and clone size from that table. Here the sample spans about 440,000 clones, around 88% being singletons. Sequences were obtained from peripheral blood. The chain is built from TRBV30 and TRBJ2-5; 12 nucleotides line up with TRBD1. The sequence was obtained from a woman between 45 and 65 years old with COVID-19, enrolled during active disease. Here the CDR3 DNA reads TGTGCCTCCGGGACAGGGGGCGCAGAGACCCAGTACTTC. Translating it yields CASGTGGAETQYF.